These 32 T cell receptor beta chains originate from one sample sequenced in a study of blood T cell repertoires in COVID-19. The data were produced by immunoSEQ multiplex PCR, yet TCRdb's version contains in-frame clones alone and is incomplete. The sample includes approximately 20,000 clones, approximately 90% of them seen just once. Sequencing was carried out using peripheral blood. The receptors come from a human donor in a cohort sampled during active COVID-19.

This sequence joins TRBV6-5 and TRBJ2-3, with a tentative D call TRBD1 (5 bases). Trimming left V 5 bases short and J 0 bases short, with 12 bases between. Germline assignment: CDR1 MNHEY and CDR2 SVGAGI. There are 15 residues in the CDR3. The CDR3 coding sequence is TGTGCCAGCAGTATCAGACAGATTAGCACAGATACGCAGTATTTT. The encoded protein is CASSIRQISTDTQYF.

The rearrangement uses TRBV7-2 and TRBJ2-7; D is uncertain. Germline V CDR1 and CDR2: SGHTA, FQGNSA. The CDR3 length is 11 residues. The ends were cut back, 5 bases at V and 5 bases at J, with 7 bases in the middle. This CDR3 is CASSLLDEQYF. The CDR3 region has the DNA TGTGCCAGCAGCCTACTCGACGAGCAGTACTTC.

This chain links TRBV18 with TRBJ1-5, with 12 nucleotides matching TRBD1. The length of the CDR3 is 18 residues. Germline V lookup: CDR1 KGHSH, CDR2 LQKENI. J gave up 3 bases and V 2 bases, and 8 bases lay outside the gene matches. The CDR3 DNA reads as TGTGCCAGCTCACCATCCGGGACAGGGGGCGCGGTCAATCAGCCCCAGCATTTT. Its protein product is CASSPSGTGGAVNQPQHF.

This chain links TRBV6-5 with TRBJ2-2, with TRBD1 matching over 7 bases. In germline, CDR1 is MNHEY, CDR2 SVGAGI. With V trimmed by 0 bases and J by 6 bases, 1 base remained unmatched. The CDR3 is 14 residues long. CDR3 DNA sequence: TGTGCCAGCAGTTACTCGACAGGGCCCGGGGAGCTGTTTTTT. Its translation: CASSYSTGPGELFF.

This chain joins TRBV18 and TRBJ1-2, with 9 bases aligning to TRBD1. The germline gives CDR1 KGHSH, CDR2 LQKENI. The CDR3 contains 12 residues. V trimming: 6 bases; J trimming: 8 bases; junction bases outside the gene matches: 4. The CDR3 protein is CASSDRGGGYTF. In nucleotides, the CDR3 is TGTGCCAGCTCGGACAGGGGTGGCGGCTACACCTTC.

V is TRBV7-2 and J is TRBJ2-3, with 10 bases identical to TRBD2. The trim removed 6 bases at V and 14 bases at J, leaving 8 bases unmatched. The CDR3 is made up of 12 amino acids. Looked up from germline, CDR1 is SGHTA and CDR2 is FQGNSA. The CDR3 reads CASSLAGVAWYF. CDR3 sequence (DNA): TGTGCCAGCAGTCTAGCGGGGGTGGCTTGGTATTTT.

The J gene is TRBJ1-2, the V gene TRBV9; D call uncertain. The germline V and J ends were trimmed by 0 bases and 4 bases, with 13 bases remaining between them. From germline, CDR1 is SGDLS and CDR2 YYNGEE. The CDR3 extends over 15 amino acids. The CDR3 DNA is TGTGCCAGCAGCGTAGAGTCGTTGCGCGGCTATGGCTACACCTTC. Protein product: CASSVESLRGYGYTF.

This CDR3 reads CASSEGRQSGKTQYF. In nucleotides, the CDR3 is TGTGCCAGCAGTGAAGGGAGGCAGAGCGGGAAGACCCAGTACTTC. The chain combines TRBV6-1 with TRBJ2-5, with 7 nucleotides matching TRBD2. The CDR3 contains 15 residues. Unmatched junction bases numbered 8, after V lost 1 base and J lost 6 bases. Germline lookup yields CDR1 MNHNS and CDR2 SASEGT.

This clone was counted a few times. V gene TRBV4-1 combines with J gene TRBJ1-2; TRBD1 is a possible D gene (5 bases). This CDR3 is 14 amino acids long. Germline V gives CDR1 MGHRA, CDR2 YSYEKL. The germline V and J ends were trimmed by 4 bases and 0 bases, with 9 bases remaining between them. CDR3 sequence reads: CASSRQSTNYGYTF. For the CDR3, the DNA is TGCGCCAGCAGCCGACAGTCTACTAACTATGGCTACACCTTC.

The rearrangement joins TRBV14 to TRBJ1-6; TRBD1 agrees at 8 bases. Germline values: CDR1 SGHDN, CDR2 FVKESK. CDR3 length: 16 amino acids. V lost 2 bases to trimming and J lost 6 bases; unmatched junction nucleotides: 6. CDR3 nucleotides: TGTGCCAGCAGCCAAAGACAGGGGATACGTAATTCACCCCTCCACTTT. Protein: CASSQRQGIRNSPLHF.

This chain links TRBV15 with TRBJ1-4; unclear D gene. Trimming took 0 bases from V and 3 from J, leaving 8 bases between them. Germline V lookup: CDR1 LNHNV, CDR2 YYDKDF (reference sequence). This CDR3 is 15 amino acids long. The CDR3 nucleotides read TGTGCCACCAGCAGAGAACGGAGTCCTAATGAAAAACTGTTTTTT. Encoded protein: CATSRERSPNEKLFF.

The chain employs TRBV27 and TRBJ1-5; perhaps TRBD1 as D (5 bases). With 5 bases removed from V and 2 bases from J, the gap between germline ends came to 13 bases. Germline V gene data show CDR1 as MNHEY and CDR2 as SMNVEV (reference sequence). The CDR3 contains 15 residues. CDR3 region: CASSAWQGGNQPQHF. CDR3 nucleotide sequence: TGTGCCAGCAGTGCATGGCAGGGTGGCAATCAGCCCCAGCATTTT.

The J gene is TRBJ2-3, the V gene TRBV7-3; 9 bases agree with TRBD1. Germline V gene sequence: CDR1 SGHTA, CDR2 FQGTGA. The V segment lost 5 bases and the J segment 0 bases; nucleotides outside the gene matches: 6. This CDR3 has 16 residues. The CDR3 protein is CASSPGTGPSTDTQYF. In DNA form, the CDR3 reads TGTGCCAGCAGCCCCGGGACAGGGCCTAGCACAGATACGCAGTATTTT.

This chain uses TRBV28 with TRBJ2-7; D gene unclear. V lost 7 bases to trimming and J lost 3 bases, with 13 bases between them. In germline, CDR1 is MDHEN, CDR2 SYDVKM. The CDR3 is 13 residues long. The CDR3 coding sequence is TGTGCCAGCACCCCCCCCACCTACTACGAGCAGTACTTC. Translation gives CASTPPTYYEQYF.

Comments on this clone: This CDR3 is also generated by other DNA sequences in the sample. V gene TRBV7-9 combines with J gene TRBJ1-2; 7 bases match TRBD1. Per the germline V gene, CDR1 is SEHNR and CDR2 is FQNEAQ (reference sequence). Trimming at V came to 2 bases and at J to 0 bases, leaving 3 bases not matched to a gene. The CDR3 totals 15 residues. In DNA form, the CDR3 reads TGTGCCAGCAGCTTATTAGGGGGCACTAACTATGGCTACACCTTC. Translating it yields CASSLLGGTNYGYTF.

This clone was counted once. The chain is built from TRBV5-1 and TRBJ2-1; 7 bases agree with TRBD1. This CDR3 is built from 15 residues. Per the germline V gene, CDR1 is SGHRS and CDR2 is YFSETQ. V was clipped by 2 bases and J by 9 bases; unmatched bases: 11. Written as DNA, the CDR3 is TGCGCCAGCAGCTTAGACGGGACAGACCGCTTTGAGCAGTTCTTC. This gives the protein CASSLDGTDRFEQFF. Using reference TRBV5-1 and TRBJ2-1 for the parts outside the CDR3, the full variable domain is KAGVTQTPRYLIKTRGQQVTLSCSPISGHRSVSWYQQTPGQGLQFLFEYFSETQRNKGNFPGRFSGRQFSNSRSEMNVSTLELGDSALYLCASSLDGTDRFEQFFGPGTRLTVL.

This chain connects TRBV5-8 to TRBJ2-5; possibly TRBD1 for D (6 bases). V was pared by 3 bases and J by 1 base, with 10 bases between. The CDR3 runs 14 residues. Germline V gene data show CDR1 as SGHTS and CDR2 as YDEGEE. CDR3 amino acids: CASSSGQSQETQYF. As DNA, the CDR3 is TGTGCCAGCAGCTCCGGACAGTCCCAAGAGACCCAGTACTTC.

This chain joins TRBV7-9 and TRBJ1-2, with a weak D call TRBD1 (5 bases). The CDR3 spans 16 residues. Per germline, CDR1 SEHNR and CDR2 FQNEAQ (reference sequence). V shed 3 bases and J shed 3 bases, with 17 bases lying between them. CDR3 nucleotides: TGTGCCAGCAGCTTTTTTGAAATCCAGGGCCACTATGGCTACACCTTC. The encoded protein is CASSFFEIQGHYGYTF.

Only a few counts were recorded for this clone. This sequence joins TRBV21-1 and TRBJ2-7; the table's D call of TRBD1 was not tested on the DNA. TRBV21-1 is listed as a pseudogene. This CDR3 has 15 amino acids. CDR3: CASSPQTGSFAEQYF. CDR3 DNA: TGTGCCAGCAGCCCACAGACAGGGAGTTTTGCCGAGCAGTACTTC.

The chain uses TRBV9 and TRBJ1-6; D might be TRBD1 (6 bases). Germline V gene data show CDR1 as SGDLS and CDR2 as YYNGEE. Trimming removed 4 bases from V and 5 bases from J, with 19 bases in between. CDR3 size: 17 residues. The CDR3 nucleotides read TGTGCCAGCAGCCCCAGGGACACAACTCATCATAATTCACCCCTCCACTTT. Translated, it gives CASSPRDTTHHNSPLHF.

The chain recombines TRBV6-5 with TRBJ1-5; perhaps TRBD1 as D (5 bases). V lost 0 bases, J lost 7 bases, and 13 bases lay in between. The length of the CDR3 is 15 residues. Germline assignment: CDR1 MNHEY and CDR2 SVGAGI. CDR3: CASSYSRGWNQPQHF. The CDR3, as DNA: TGTGCCAGCAGTTACTCCCGGGGGTGGAACCAGCCCCAGCATTTT.

The chain couples TRBV13 to TRBJ2-3; D might be TRBD1 (6 bases). CDR3 length equals 18 residues. Germline V CDR1 and CDR2: PRHDT, FYEKMQ (reference sequence). The V and J ends lost 3 bases and 1 base respectively, with 20 bases between them. This chain's CDR3 is CASSFSLAGVLGTDTQYF. The CDR3 DNA follows: TGTGCCAGCAGCTTCTCCCTAGCAGGGGTTTTAGGCACAGATACGCAGTATTTT.

There are a few counts of this clone. The chain links TRBV28 to TRBJ1-2; D uncertain. This CDR3 contains 12 residues. Trimming left V 5 bases short and J 4 bases short, with 8 bases between. Looked up from germline, CDR1 is MDHEN and CDR2 is SYDVKM. DNA of the CDR3: TGTGCCAGCAGTGTGCGGTCCTATGGCTACACCTTC. This encodes CASSVRSYGYTF.

V and J are TRBV9 and TRBJ1-2; D not resolved. V was clipped by 4 bases and J by 2 bases, with 12 bases between them. From germline, CDR1 is SGDLS and CDR2 YYNGEE. The length of the CDR3 is 14 residues. For the CDR3, the DNA is TGTGCCAGCAGCCCCCCCCGGGTCAACTATGGCTACACCTTC. Translating it yields CASSPPRVNYGYTF.

V is TRBV6-2 or TRBV6-3 and J is TRBJ2-3, with 9 bases that match TRBD2. There are 15 residues in the CDR3. CDR1 and CDR2 (germline): MNHEY, SVGEGT. V trimming: 5 bases; J trimming: 2 bases; junction bases outside the gene matches: 5. CDR3 region: CASSESGGHTDTQYF. As DNA, the CDR3 is TGTGCCAGCAGTGAGAGCGGGGGGCACACAGATACGCAGTATTTT.

As DNA, the CDR3 is TGTGCCAGCAGCCAAGGGCCTAACACTGAAGCTTTCTTT. It translates to CASSQGPNTEAFF. The gene calls are TRBV14 and TRBJ1-1, with D uncertain. V shed 1 base and J shed 2 bases, with 5 bases lying between them. Germline CDR1 is SGHDN and CDR2 is FVKESK. This CDR3 has 13 residues. The full variable domain, completed using reference TRBV14 and TRBJ1-1, is EAGVTQFPSHSVIEKGQTVTLRCDPISGHDNLYWYRRVMGKEIKFLLHFVKESKQDESGMPNNRFLAERTGGTYSTLKVQPAELEDSGVYFCASSQGPNTEAFFGQGTRLTVV.

This clone was seen just once. The chain couples TRBV5-1 to TRBJ2-5; 14 positions agree with TRBD2. The length of the CDR3 is 18 residues. Germline CDR1 SGHRS, CDR2 YFSETQ. J lost 1 base, V lost 0 bases, and 5 bases had no gene match. CDR3 amino acids: CASSLETSGRGVQETQYF. In DNA form, the CDR3 reads TGCGCCAGCAGCTTGGAGACTAGCGGGAGGGGGGTCCAAGAGACCCAGTACTTC.

This chain connects TRBV19 to TRBJ2-7; 8 bases line up with TRBD1. Germline values: CDR1 LNHDA, CDR2 SQIVND (reference sequence). The CDR3 is 14 amino acids. J gave up 0 bases and V 3 bases, and 1 base lay outside the gene matches. The CDR3 here is CASSMDRASYEQYF. CDR3 nucleotide sequence: TGTGCCAGTAGTATGGACAGGGCCTCCTACGAGCAGTACTTC.

Turning to this clone: Additional DNA sequences in this sample encode the identical CDR3. Here the CDR3 DNA reads TGTGCCATCAGTGAGTCGCAGGGTGCAACTAATGAAAAACTGTTTTTT. Its translation: CAISESQGATNEKLFF. The V gene is TRBV10-3, the J gene TRBJ1-4, with a weak D call TRBD1 (5 bases). The CDR3 contains 16 residues. Germline assignment: CDR1 ENHRY and CDR2 SYGVKD. V was clipped by 0 bases and J by 0 bases, with 8 bases between them.

The chain couples TRBV6-6 to TRBJ1-4, with TRBD1 matching 10 bases. The CDR3 is 14 amino acids. CDR1 and CDR2 (germline): MNHNY, SVGAGI (reference sequence). The trim removed 5 bases at V and 6 bases at J, leaving 3 bases unmatched. This CDR3 reads CASSPGTGDEKLFF. CDR3 sequence (DNA): TGTGCCAGCAGTCCTGGGACAGGGGATGAAAAACTGTTTTTT.

V usage is TRBV3-1 (or the pseudogene TRBV3-2) and J usage is TRBJ2-2, with D uncertain. The CDR3 covers 12 residues. Germline V gene sequence: CDR1 LGHDT, CDR2 YNNKEL (reference sequence). Trimming pared 4 bases from V and 3 bases from J, leaving 3 bases between. In DNA form, the CDR3 reads TGTGCCAGCAGCCCTCACACCGGGGAGCTGTTTTTT. Its protein product is CASSPHTGELFF.

A few counts support this clone. This chain uses TRBV28 with TRBJ2-7, with TRBD1 matching 8 bases. CDR3 length: 18 residues. Germline trimming cut 4 bases from V and 4 bases from J; bases unmatched to any gene: 18. Germline V lookup: CDR1 MDHEN, CDR2 SYDVKM. This CDR3 reads CASSYALGQAGARYEQYF. For the CDR3, the DNA is TGTGCCAGCAGTTACGCCCTGGGACAGGCAGGGGCAAGGTACGAGCAGTACTTC.